The clone carrying this T cell receptor (beta chain) is large in the sample. Its specificity is unknown. This sample stems from a study of T cell repertoires in aging, cancer and after chemotherapy. Study-wide background: Donors were grouped into six age bands spanning 30 or younger through 70 or older. Pre- and post-chemotherapy samples were paired from glioblastoma patients treated with temozolomide-based therapy.

The template was genomic DNA from peripheral blood, not RNA. The V gene lost 3 bases and the J gene lost 5 bases, with 13 bases spanning the gap. The CDR3 covers 14 residues. CDR1 is SGHTA and CDR2 is FQGNSA in the germline V gene. Study-wide results and limits: Median generation probability rose over the chemotherapy interval in each cancer cohort, suggesting rebound thymic output.

Rearranged V-D-J TRB sequences were amplified with a mixed TRB-A/B primer pool. TCRdb re-called the multiplex PCR reads through MiXCR, storing one row per CDR3 protein. The sample has 600 or so distinct CDR3 sequences, roughly 28% seen once; the top ten hold roughly 30%. This clonotype was obtained from a human donor with a solid tumor. Sequencing was done on a sample of blood. This chain joins TRBV7-2 and TRBJ2-5; D might be TRBD1 (6 bases). The CDR3 region has the DNA TGTGCCAGCAGCTTGGGCACAGGGCCGGAGACCCAGTACTTC. Amino acid sequence: CASSLGTGPETQYF.